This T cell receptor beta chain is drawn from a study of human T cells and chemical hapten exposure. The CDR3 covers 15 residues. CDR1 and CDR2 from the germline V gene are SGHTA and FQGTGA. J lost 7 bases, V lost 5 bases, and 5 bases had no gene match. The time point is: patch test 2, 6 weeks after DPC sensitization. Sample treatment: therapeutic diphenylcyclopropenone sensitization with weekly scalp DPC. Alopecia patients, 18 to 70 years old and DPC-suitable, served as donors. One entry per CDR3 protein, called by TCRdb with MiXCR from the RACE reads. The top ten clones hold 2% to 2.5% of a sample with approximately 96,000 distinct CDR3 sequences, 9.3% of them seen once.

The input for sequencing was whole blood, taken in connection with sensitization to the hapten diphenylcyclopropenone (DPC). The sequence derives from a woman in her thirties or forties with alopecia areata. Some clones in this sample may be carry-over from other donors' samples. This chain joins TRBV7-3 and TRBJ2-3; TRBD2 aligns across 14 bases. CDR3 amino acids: CASSPRTSGRNTQYF. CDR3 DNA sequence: TGTGCCAGCAGCCCCCGGACTAGCGGGAGGAATACGCAGTATTTT.